What follows are 3 T cell receptor beta chains derived from one specimen sequenced in a study of T cell responses to AZD1222 COVID-19 vaccine. TCRdb's copy holds only in-frame clones and misses some; the assay was immunoSEQ multiplex PCR. Found here are some 150,000 clones, around nine tenths of them singletons; the top ten hold about 3.7%. This specimen consisted of peripheral blood, obtained on day 0 of AZD1222 vaccination. Receptors originate from an adult in good health.

The chain is built from TRBV11-2 and TRBJ1-1; the D gene is possibly TRBD1 (6 bases). The germline CDR1 and CDR2 sequences are SGHAT and FQNNGV. V lost 6 bases to trimming and J lost 0 bases, with 17 bases between them. The CDR3 totals 16 residues. CDR3 in DNA: TGTGCCAGCAGTTCCACTGGACAGCTACTGAACACTGAAGCTTTCTTT. Protein sequence: CASSSTGQLLNTEAFF. The full variable domain, its missing parts supplied by reference TRBV11-2 and TRBJ1-1, is EAGVAQSPRYKIIEKRQSVAFWCNPISGHATLYWYQQILGQGPKLLIQFQNNGVVDDSQLPKDRFSAERLKGVDSTLKIQPAKLEDSAVYLCASSSTGQLLNTEAFFGQGTRLTVV.

This clone was found a few times. V gene TRBV7-2 combines with J gene TRBJ1-5; D remains ambiguous. Trimming shortened V by 5 bases and J by 6 bases, and 17 bases separated the two germline ends. CDR3 length: 15 amino acids. The germline V gene has CDR1 SGHTA and CDR2 FQGNSA. The CDR3 loop reads CASSASGPPAQPQHF. CDR3 coding DNA: TGTGCCAGCAGCGCCTCCGGCCCTCCGGCTCAGCCCCAGCATTTT.

CDR3 region: CASSTLGNGGYTF. CDR3 nucleotides: TGTGCCAGCAGCACCCTCGGCAACGGGGGCTACACCTTC. The chain joins TRBV3-1 (or the pseudogene TRBV3-2) to TRBJ1-2; D unclear. The V end lost 5 bases, the J end lost 8 bases, and 15 bases lay between the germline ends. Per germline, CDR1 LGHDT and CDR2 YNNKEL (reference sequence). The CDR3 is made up of 13 amino acids.